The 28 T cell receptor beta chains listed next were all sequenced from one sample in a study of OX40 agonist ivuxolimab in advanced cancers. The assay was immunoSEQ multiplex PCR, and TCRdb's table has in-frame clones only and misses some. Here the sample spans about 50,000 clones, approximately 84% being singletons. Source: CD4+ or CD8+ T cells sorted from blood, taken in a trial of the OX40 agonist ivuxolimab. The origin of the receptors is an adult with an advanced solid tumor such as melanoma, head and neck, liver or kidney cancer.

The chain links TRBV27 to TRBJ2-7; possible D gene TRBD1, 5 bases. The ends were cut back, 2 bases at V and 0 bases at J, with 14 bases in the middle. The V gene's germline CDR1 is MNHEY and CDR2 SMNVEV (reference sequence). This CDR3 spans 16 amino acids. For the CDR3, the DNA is TGTGCCAGCAGTTTACAATACAGGACATTCTCCTACGAGCAGTACTTC. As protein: CASSLQYRTFSYEQYF.

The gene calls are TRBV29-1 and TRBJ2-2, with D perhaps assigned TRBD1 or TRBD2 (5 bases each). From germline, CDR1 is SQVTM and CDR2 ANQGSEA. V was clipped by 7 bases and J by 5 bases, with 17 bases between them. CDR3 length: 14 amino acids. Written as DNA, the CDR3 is TGCAGCGGTGGGACCGCCTCGGGGACCGGGGAGCTGTTTTTT. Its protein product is CSGGTASGTGELFF.

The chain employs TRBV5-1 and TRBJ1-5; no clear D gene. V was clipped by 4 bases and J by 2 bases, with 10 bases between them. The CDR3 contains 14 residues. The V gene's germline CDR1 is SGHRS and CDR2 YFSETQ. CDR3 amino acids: CASSIGPGNQPQHF. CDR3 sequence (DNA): TGCGCCAGCAGCATAGGACCGGGCAATCAGCCCCAGCATTTT.

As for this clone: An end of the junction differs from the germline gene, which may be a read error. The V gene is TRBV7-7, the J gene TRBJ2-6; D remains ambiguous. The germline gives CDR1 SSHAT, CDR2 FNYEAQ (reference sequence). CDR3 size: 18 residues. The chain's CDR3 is CASSSVHNATKSGQRPDF. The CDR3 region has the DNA TGTGCCAGCAGCTCTGTACATAATGCCACAAAGTCGGGCCAACGTCCTGATTTC. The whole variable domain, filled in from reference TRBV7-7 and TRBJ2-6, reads GAGVSQSPRYKVTKRGQDVTLRCDPISSHATLYWYQQALGQGPEFLTYFNYEAQPDKSGLPSDRFSAERPEGSISTLTIQRTEQRDSAMYRCASSSVHNATKSGQRPDFGAGSRLTVL.

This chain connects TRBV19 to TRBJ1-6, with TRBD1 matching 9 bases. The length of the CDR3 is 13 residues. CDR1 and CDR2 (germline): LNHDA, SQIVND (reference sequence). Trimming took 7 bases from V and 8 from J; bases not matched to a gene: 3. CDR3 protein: CASNRQGDSPLHF. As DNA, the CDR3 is TGTGCCAGTAACCGACAGGGGGATTCACCCCTCCACTTT.

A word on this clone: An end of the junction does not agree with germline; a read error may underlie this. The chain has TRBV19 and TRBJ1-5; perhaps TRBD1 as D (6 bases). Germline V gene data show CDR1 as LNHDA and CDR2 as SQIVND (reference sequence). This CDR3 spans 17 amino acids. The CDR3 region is CASSIPGLRQRGQPQHF. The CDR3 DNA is TGTGCCAGCAGTATACCCGGGTTACGACAGAGGGGGCAGCCCCAGCATTTT.

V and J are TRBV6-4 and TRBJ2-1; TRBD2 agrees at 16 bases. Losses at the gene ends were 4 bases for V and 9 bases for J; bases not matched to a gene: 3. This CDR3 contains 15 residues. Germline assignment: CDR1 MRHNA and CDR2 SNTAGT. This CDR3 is CASSAGLAGGVEQFF. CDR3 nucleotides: TGTGCCAGCAGTGCGGGACTAGCGGGAGGGGTTGAGCAGTTCTTC.

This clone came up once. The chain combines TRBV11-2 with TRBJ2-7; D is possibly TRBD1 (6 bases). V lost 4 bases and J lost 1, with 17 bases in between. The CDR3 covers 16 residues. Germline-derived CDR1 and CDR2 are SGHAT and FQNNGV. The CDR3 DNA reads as TGTGCCAGCAGCTCCCGATTCCAGGGGAGTTCCTACGAGCAGTACTTC. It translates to CASSSRFQGSSYEQYF.

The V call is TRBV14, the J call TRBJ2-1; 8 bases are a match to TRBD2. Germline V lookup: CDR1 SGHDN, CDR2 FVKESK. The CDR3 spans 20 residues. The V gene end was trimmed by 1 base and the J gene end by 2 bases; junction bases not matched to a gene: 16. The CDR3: CASSQVPGLDNFWTYNEQFF. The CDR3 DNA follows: TGTGCCAGCAGCCAAGTTCCGGGACTAGATAATTTCTGGACCTACAATGAGCAGTTCTTC. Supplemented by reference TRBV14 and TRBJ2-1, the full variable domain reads EAGVTQFPSHSVIEKGQTVTLRCDPISGHDNLYWYRRVMGKEIKFLLHFVKESKQDESGMPNNRFLAERTGGTYSTLKVQPAELEDSGVYFCASSQVPGLDNFWTYNEQFFGPGTRLTVL.

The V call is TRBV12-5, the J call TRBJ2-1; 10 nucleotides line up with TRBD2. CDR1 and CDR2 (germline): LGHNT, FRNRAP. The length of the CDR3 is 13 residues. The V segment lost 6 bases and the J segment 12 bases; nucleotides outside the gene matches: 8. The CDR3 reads CASGLAGATGQFF. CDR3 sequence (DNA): TGTGCTAGTGGCCTAGCGGGGGCTACGGGGCAGTTCTTC.

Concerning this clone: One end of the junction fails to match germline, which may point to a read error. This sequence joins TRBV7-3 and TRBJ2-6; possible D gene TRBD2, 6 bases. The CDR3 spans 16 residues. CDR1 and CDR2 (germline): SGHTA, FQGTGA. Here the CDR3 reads CASSLRGGSGANVLTF. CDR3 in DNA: TGTGCCAGCAGTTTAAGGGGAGGCTCTGGGGCCAACGTCCTGACTTTC. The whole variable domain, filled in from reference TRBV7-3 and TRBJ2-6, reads GAGVSQTPSNKVTEKGKYVELRCDPISGHTALYWYRQSLGQGPEFLIYFQGTGAADDSGLPNDRFFAVRPEGSVSTLKIQRTERGDSAVYLCASSLRGGSGANVLTFGAGSRLTVL.

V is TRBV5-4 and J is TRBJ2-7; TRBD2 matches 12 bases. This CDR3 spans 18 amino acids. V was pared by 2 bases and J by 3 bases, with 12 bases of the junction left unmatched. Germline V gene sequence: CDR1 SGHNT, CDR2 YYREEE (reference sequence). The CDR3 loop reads CASSFRGFGLAGNYEQYF. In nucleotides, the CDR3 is TGTGCCAGCAGCTTCAGGGGGTTTGGACTAGCGGGAAACTACGAGCAGTACTTC.

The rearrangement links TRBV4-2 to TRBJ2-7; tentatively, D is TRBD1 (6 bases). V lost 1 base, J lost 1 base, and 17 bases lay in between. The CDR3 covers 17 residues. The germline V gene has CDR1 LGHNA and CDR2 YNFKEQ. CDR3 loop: CASSQATGQAGSYEQYF. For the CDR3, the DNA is TGTGCCAGCAGCCAAGCAACAGGGCAGGCCGGGTCCTACGAGCAGTACTTC.

CDR3 residues: CASSLWSQGGNTGELFF. CDR3 DNA: TGTGCCAGCAGTTTATGGTCTCAGGGGGGGAATACCGGGGAGCTGTTTTTT. The V gene is TRBV28, the J gene TRBJ2-2, with D perhaps matching TRBD1 or TRBD2 (7 bases each). Trimming removed 0 bases from V and 5 bases from J, with 16 bases in between. This CDR3 has 17 residues. From germline, CDR1 is MDHEN and CDR2 SYDVKM. The full variable domain, rest sourced from reference TRBV28 and TRBJ2-2, is DVKVTQSSRYLVKRTGEKVFLECVQDMDHENMFWYRQDPGLGLRLIYFSYDVKMKEKGDIPEGYSVSREKKERFSLILESASTNQTSMYLCASSLWSQGGNTGELFFGEGSRLTVL.

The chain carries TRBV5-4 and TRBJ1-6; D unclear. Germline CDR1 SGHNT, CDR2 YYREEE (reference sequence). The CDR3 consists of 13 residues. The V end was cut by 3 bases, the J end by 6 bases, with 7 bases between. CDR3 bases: TGTGCCAGCAGCTCAGGCACTAATTCACCCCTCCACTTT. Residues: CASSSGTNSPLHF.

The CDR3 sequence is CASSTGGWNQPQHF. The CDR3 DNA follows: TGTGCCAGCAGCACAGGGGGATGGAATCAGCCCCAGCATTTT. The chain uses TRBV2 and TRBJ1-5, with TRBD1 identical over 8 bases. The CDR3 runs 14 residues. CDR1 SNHLY and CDR2 FYNNEI come from the germline V gene. The J segment lost 4 bases and the V segment lost 6 bases, leaving 5 bases of the junction unmatched.

CDR3 protein: CASSPGRIFSGANVLTF. The CDR3 DNA reads TGCGCCAGCAGCCCGGGACGGATTTTCTCTGGGGCCAACGTCCTGACTTTC. The V and J genes are TRBV5-1 and TRBJ2-6, with D perhaps assigned TRBD1 or TRBD2 (5 bases each). Deletions cut 4 bases from V and 0 bases from J, with 14 bases between. Per germline, CDR1 SGHRS and CDR2 YFSETQ. The CDR3 covers 17 residues.

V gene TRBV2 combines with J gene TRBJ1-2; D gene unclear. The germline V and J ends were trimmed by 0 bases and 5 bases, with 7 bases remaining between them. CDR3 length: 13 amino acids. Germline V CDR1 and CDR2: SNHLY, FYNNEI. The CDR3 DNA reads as TGTGCCAGCAGTGAAGCTGGGGAATATGGCTACACCTTC. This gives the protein CASSEAGEYGYTF.

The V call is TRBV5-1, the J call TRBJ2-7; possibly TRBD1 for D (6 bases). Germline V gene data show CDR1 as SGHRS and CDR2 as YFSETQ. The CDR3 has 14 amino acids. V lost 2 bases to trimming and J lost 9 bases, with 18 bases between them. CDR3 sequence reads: CASSFDGQTGRQYF. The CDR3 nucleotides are TGCGCCAGCAGCTTCGACGGACAGACGGGGCGGCAGTACTTC.

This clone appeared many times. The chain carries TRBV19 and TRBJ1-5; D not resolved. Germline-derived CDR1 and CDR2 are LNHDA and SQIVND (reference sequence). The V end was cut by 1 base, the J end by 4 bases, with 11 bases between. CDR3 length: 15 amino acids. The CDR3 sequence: CASSIVRQPNQPQHF. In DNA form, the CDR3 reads TGTGCCAGTAGTATAGTAAGGCAGCCAAATCAGCCCCAGCATTTT.

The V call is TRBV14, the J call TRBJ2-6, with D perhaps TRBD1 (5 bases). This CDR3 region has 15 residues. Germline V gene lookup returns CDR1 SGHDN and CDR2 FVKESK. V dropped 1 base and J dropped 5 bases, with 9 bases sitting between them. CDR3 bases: TGTGCCAGCAGCCAAGTGGGGCTGAGGGCCAACGTCCTGACTTTC. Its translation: CASSQVGLRANVLTF.

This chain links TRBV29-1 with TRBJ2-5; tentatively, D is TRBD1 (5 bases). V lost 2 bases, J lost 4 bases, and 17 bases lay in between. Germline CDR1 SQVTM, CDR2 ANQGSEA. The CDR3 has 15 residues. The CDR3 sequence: CSVEKNAGISETQYF. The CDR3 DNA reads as TGCAGCGTTGAAAAAAACGCAGGGATCTCAGAGACCCAGTACTTC.

The CDR3 reads CASSLGRGEKYF. The CDR3 DNA is TGTGCCAGCAGCTTAGGTAGGGGGGAAAAGTACTTC. This chain uses TRBV7-8 with TRBJ2-7, with D perhaps being TRBD1 or TRBD2 (6 bases each). The V end lost 1 base, the J end lost 11 bases, and 12 bases lay between the germline ends. The germline CDR1 and CDR2 sequences are SGHVS and FQNEAQ. This CDR3 spans 12 amino acids.

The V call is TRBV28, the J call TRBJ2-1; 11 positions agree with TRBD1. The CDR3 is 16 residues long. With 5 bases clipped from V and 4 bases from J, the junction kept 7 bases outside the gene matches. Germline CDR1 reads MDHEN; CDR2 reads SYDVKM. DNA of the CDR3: TGTGCCAGCAGTCCCACCGGGACAGGGGGTTACAATGAGCAGTTCTTC. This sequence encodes CASSPTGTGGYNEQFF.

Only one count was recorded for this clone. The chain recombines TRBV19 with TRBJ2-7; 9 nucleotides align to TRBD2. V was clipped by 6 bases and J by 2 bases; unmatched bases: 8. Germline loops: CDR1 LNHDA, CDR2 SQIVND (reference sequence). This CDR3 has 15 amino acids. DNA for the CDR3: TGTGCCAGTAGCCAGGGACTAGCACCAACCTACGAGCAGTACTTC. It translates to CASSQGLAPTYEQYF.

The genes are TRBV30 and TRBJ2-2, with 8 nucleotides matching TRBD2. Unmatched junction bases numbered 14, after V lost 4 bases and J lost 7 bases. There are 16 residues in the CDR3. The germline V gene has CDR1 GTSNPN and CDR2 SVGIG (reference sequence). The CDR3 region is CAWKSGTRDSHGELFF. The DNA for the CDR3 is TGTGCCTGGAAATCAGGGACTAGGGATTCTCACGGGGAGCTGTTTTTT.

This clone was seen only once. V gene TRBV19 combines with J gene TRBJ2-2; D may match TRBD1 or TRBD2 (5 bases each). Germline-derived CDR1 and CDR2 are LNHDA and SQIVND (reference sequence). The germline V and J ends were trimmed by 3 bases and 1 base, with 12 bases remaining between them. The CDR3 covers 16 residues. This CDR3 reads CASSIRGTVNTGELFF. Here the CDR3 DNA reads TGTGCCAGTAGTATTCGTGGGACGGTGAACACCGGGGAGCTGTTTTTT.

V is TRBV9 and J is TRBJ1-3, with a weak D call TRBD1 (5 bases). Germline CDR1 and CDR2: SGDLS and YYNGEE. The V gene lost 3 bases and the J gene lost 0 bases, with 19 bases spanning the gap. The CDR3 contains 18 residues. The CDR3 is CASSGGGWDLSSGNTIYF. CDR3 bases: TGTGCCAGCAGCGGTGGTGGGTGGGACCTGAGCTCTGGAAACACCATATATTTT. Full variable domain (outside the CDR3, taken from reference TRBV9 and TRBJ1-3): DSGVTQTPKHLITATGQRVTLRCSPRSGDLSVYWYQQSLDQGLQFLIQYYNGEERAKGNILERFSAQQFPDLHSELNLSSLELGDSALYFCASSGGGWDLSSGNTIYFGEGSWLTVV.